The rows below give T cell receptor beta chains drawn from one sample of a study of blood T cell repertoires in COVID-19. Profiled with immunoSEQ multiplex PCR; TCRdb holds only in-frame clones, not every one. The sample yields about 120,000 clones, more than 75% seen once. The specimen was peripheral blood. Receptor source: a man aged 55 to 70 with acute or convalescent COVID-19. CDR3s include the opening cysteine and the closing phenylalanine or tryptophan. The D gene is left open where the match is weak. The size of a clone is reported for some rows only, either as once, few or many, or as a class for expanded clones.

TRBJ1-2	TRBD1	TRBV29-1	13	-	TGCAGCGTCTTCACCGGACAGGGGTATGGCTACACCTTC	CSVFTGQGYGYTF
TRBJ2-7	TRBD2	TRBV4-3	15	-	TGCGCCAGCAGCCCCGGACTAGCGGGAGCCCACGAGCAGTACTTC	CASSPGLAGAHEQYF
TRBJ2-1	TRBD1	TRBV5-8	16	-	TGTGCCAGCAGTCCGCTACAGGGGGCGCAGTACAATGAGCAGTTCTTC	CASSPLQGAQYNEQFF
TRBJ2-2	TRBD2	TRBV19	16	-	TGTGCCAGTATGGCCTGGGACCTAGCGGCGCGAGTGGAGCTGTTTTTT	CASMAWDLAARVELFF
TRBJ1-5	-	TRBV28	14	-	TGTGCCAGCAGCGGGGGACCAAGCAATCAGCCCCAGCATTTT	CASSGGPSNQPQHF
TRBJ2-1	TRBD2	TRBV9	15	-	TGTGCCAGCAGCGACGGGAGGGCGCAGGACAATGAGCAGTTCTTC	CASSDGRAQDNEQFF
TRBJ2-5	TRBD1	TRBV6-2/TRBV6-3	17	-	TGTGCCAGCAGTTATCAAATCGGACAGGGGGCGATTGAGACCCAGTACTTC	CASSYQIGQGAIETQYF
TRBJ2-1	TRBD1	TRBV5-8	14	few	TGTGCCAGCAGCGCACAGGGGTCCTACAATGAGCAGTTCTTC	CASSAQGSYNEQFF
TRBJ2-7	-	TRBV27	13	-	TGTGCCAGCAGTTCTAGCGCAGGATACGAGCAGTACTTC	CASSSSAGYEQYF
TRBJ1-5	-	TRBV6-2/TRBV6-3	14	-	TGTGCCAGCAGTTACCGCTCAGGGAATCAGCCCCAGCATTTT	CASSYRSGNQPQHF
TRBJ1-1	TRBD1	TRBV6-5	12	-	TGTGCCAGCGGGACAGGGACCACTGAAGCTTTCTTT	CASGTGTTEAFF
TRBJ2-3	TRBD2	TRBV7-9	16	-	TGTGCCAGCAGCTTGGGGACTAGCGGAGTCACAGATACGCAGTATTTT	CASSLGTSGVTDTQYF
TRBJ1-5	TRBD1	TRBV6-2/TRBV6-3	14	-	TGTGCCAGCAGTTGGGGACAGCTGTATCAGCCCCAGCATTTT	CASSWGQLYQPQHF
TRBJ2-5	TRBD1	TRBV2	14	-	TGTGCCAGCATCACCGAGACAGGGAAGGAGACCCAGTACTTC	CASITETGKETQYF
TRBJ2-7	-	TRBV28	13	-	TGTGCCACGGTTACAGGGAGCTCCTACGAGCAGTACTTC	CATVTGSSYEQYF
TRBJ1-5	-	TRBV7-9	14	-	TGTGCCAGCAGCCATCAGGGCAGCAATCAGCCCCAGCATTTT	CASSHQGSNQPQHF
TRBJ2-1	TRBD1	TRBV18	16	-	TGTGCCAGCTCACGACTTACAGGGGCTAGGGACAATGAGCAGTTCTTC	CASSRLTGARDNEQFF
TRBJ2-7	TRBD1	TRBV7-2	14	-	TGTGCCAGCAGCTTACTGGGACAGTCTGACGAGCAGTACTTC	CASSLLGQSDEQYF
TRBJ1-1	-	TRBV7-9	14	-	TGTGCCAGCAGCCCGACGGACAGCTTCACTGAAGCTTTCTTT	CASSPTDSFTEAFF
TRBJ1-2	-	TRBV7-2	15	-	TGTGCCAGCAGCGACGGACAGCGCTCCAACTATGGCTACACCTTC	CASSDGQRSNYGYTF
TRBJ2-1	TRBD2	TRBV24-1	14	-	TGTGCCACCAGTATAGCGGGAGGTCACAATGAGCAGTTCTTC	CATSIAGGHNEQFF
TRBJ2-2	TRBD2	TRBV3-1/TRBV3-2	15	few	TGTGCCAGCAGCCGACTAGCGGGAGACACCGGGGAGCTGTTTTTT	CASSRLAGDTGELFF
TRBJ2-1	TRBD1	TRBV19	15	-	TGTGCCAGTAGTCTTGACAGGGCCTCGGGGAATGAGCAGTTCTTC	CASSLDRASGNEQFF
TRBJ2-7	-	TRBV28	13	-	TGTGCCAGCAGTAAGACAGTCCCCTACGAGCAGTACTTC	CASSKTVPYEQYF
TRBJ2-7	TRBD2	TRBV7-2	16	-	TGTGCCAGCAGCCGTCGCCTAGCGGGAGATGACTACGAGCAGTACTTC	CASSRRLAGDDYEQYF
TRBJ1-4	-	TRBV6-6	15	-	TGTGCCACCCGCCCCCCCAGGTCAACTAATGAAAAACTGTTTTTT	CATRPPRSTNEKLFF
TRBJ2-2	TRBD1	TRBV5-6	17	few	TGTGCCAGCAGCTCGATTGAGGGGACAGCGAACACCGGGGAGCTGTTTTTT	CASSSIEGTANTGELFF
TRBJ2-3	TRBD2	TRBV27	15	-	TGTGCCAGCAGTTGGGGGGGTGAAGGCCCAGATACGCAGTATTTT	CASSWGGEGPDTQYF
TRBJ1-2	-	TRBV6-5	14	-	TGTGCCAGCATCGCAACTGCCGGGAACTATGGCTACACCTTC	CASIATAGNYGYTF
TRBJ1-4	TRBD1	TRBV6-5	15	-	TGTGCCAGCCTGCCAGGGACAGCAACTAATGAAAAACTGTTTTTT	CASLPGTATNEKLFF
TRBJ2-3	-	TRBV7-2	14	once	TGTGCCAGCAGCCCTGGACTGGAAACAGATACGCAGTATTTT	CASSPGLETDTQYF
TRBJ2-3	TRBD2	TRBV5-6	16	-	TGTGCCAGCAGCCAGTTACTAGCGGGAGATTGGGGTACGCAGTATTTT	CASSQLLAGDWGTQYF
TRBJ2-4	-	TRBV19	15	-	TGTGCCAGTAGTATTCAGGGTGGGGGAGGAAACATTCAGTACTTC	CASSIQGGGGNIQYF
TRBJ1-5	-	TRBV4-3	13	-	TGCGCCAGCAGCCAAGACGGGAATCAGCCCCAGCATTTT	CASSQDGNQPQHF
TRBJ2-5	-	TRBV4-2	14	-	TGTGCCAGCAGCCTGGGGCTTGGAGGGGAGACCCAGTACTTC	CASSLGLGGETQYF
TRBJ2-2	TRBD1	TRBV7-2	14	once	TGTGCCAGCAGCCAACGACAGGGGACCGGGGAGCTGTTTTTT	CASSQRQGTGELFF
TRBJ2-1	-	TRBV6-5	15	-	TGTGCCAGCACCTCTCGGCGAGGGGGTCTGAATGAGCAGTTCTTC	CASTSRRGGLNEQFF
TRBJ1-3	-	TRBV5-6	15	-	TGTGCCAGCAACCGCCGGGGGGGAGTCGGAAACACCATATATTTT	CASNRRGGVGNTIYF
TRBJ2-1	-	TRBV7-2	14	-	TGTGCCAGCAGCCCGGGGAGATTCCGCGATGAGCAGTTCTTC	CASSPGRFRDEQFF
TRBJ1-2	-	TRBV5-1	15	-	TGCGCCAGCAGCTCTTCCGGACTCCCAAACGAGGGCTACACCTTC	CASSSSGLPNEGYTF
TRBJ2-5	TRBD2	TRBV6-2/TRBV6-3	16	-	TGTGCCAGCAGTTACCAAGGGACTAGCTGGGAAGAGACCCAGTACTTC	CASSYQGTSWEETQYF
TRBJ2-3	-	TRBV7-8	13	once	TGTGCCAGCAATAACGGGGGCACAGATACGCAGTATTTT	CASNNGGTDTQYF
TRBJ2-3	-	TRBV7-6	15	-	TGTGCCAGCAGCTCACCGGGCTCCGGAGGAGATACGCAGTATTTT	CASSSPGSGGDTQYF
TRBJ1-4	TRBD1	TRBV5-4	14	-	TGTGCCAGCAGTCGGGACAGGGGGGACGAAAAACTGTTTTTT	CASSRDRGDEKLFF